A selection of T cell receptor beta chains follows, all from one sample in a study of blood T cells in healthy people across ages. One entry per CDR3 protein results from TCRdb running MiXCR on the 5' RACE reads. The repertoire holds hundreds of thousands of distinct CDR3 sequences, 45% to 50% seen once, with under 35% in the top ten. Input material: blood. The receptors stem from an older woman in good health. CDR3s leave out the opening cysteine and the closing phenylalanine or tryptophan. Some rows have no size entry. The others give once, few or many, or a class for an expanded clone.

NA	11	NA	TRBV20-1	SARDSRQDEQY
NA	12	TRBJ2-4	TRBV5-1	ASRTTSGKNIQY
NA	10	TRBJ2-5	TRBV12-3/TRBV12-4	ASSLNYLEQY
NA	16	TRBJ2-3	TRBV11-2	ASSLAVRLAGSADTQY
NA	13	TRBJ2-4	TRBV7-2	ASRASEIAKNIQY
NA	14	TRBJ2-1	TRBV10-2	ASSEVAGSRGNEQF
NA	12	TRBJ2-1	TRBV29-1	SVELRDRAYEQF
NA	14	TRBJ2-1	TRBV5-1	ASSLADGSHDNEQF
NA	12	TRBJ1-4	TRBV6-5	ASSLQGPGEKLF
few	14	TRBJ1-4	TRBV7-2	ASSPPIDRATRSLF
NA	10	TRBJ1-2	TRBV7-2	ASKMWGNGYT
NA	14	TRBJ2-1	TRBV20-1	SARSLRGSSYNEQF
many	13	TRBJ2-7	TRBV27	ASSRRDRGSHEQY
NA	18	TRBJ2-1	TRBV12-3/TRBV12-4	ASSLYGGAWTKREEGEQF
NA	12	TRBJ1-2	TRBV7-9	ASSSGARRYGYT
NA	13	TRBJ2-3	TRBV12-3/TRBV12-4	ASSSRTGDTDTQY
NA	14	TRBJ2-4	TRBV4-2	ASSHDQWQAKNIQY
NA	13	TRBJ2-1	TRBV5-1	ASSLEGTGLNRQF
few	14	TRBJ2-1	TRBV12-3/TRBV12-4	ASSLAGAGAYNEQF
once	12	TRBJ1-1	TRBV6-2/TRBV6-3	ASSTGTTGPEAF
NA	14	TRBJ2-2	TRBV27	ASSFRGTTNTGELF
few	10	TRBJ1-2	TRBV7-9	ASSDGNYGYT
NA	11	TRBJ2-7	TRBV7-3	ASSPYWPGEQY
NA	12	TRBJ2-7	TRBV7-3	ASSFGGEAYEQY
NA	13	TRBJ1-2	TRBV6-1	ASRVGQGASYGYT
NA	6	TRBJ1-2	TRBV20-1	SAQLFT
NA	13	TRBJ2-5	TRBV11-3	ASSLNGKREETQY
NA	15	TRBJ2-7	TRBV6-5	ASSYFYLAGGGYEQY
NA	13	TRBJ1-6	TRBV9	ASSVVDSYNSPLH
NA	14	NA	TRBV28	ASSLSAGMGIKEQF
once	11	TRBJ1-1	TRBV7-9	ASSLGEGNRAF
NA	13	TRBJ2-1	TRBV20-1	SAREGLAGVHEQF
NA	14	TRBJ1-4	TRBV5-1	ASSWGRGATNEKLF
once	11	TRBJ1-2	TRBV12-3/TRBV12-4	ASSLRRGRGYT
NA	11	TRBJ2-5	TRBV4-2	ASSPRTRETQY
few	14	TRBJ1-1	TRBV15	ATSRDKGREDTEAF
NA	13	NA	TRBV4-2	ASSQLTNSGYEQY
NA	12	TRBJ1-4	TRBV28	ASTTRRGNEKLF
NA	15	TRBJ2-1	TRBV28	ASSLISGTSGSGEQF
NA	14	TRBJ2-2	TRBV20-1	SAPDRDRGNTGELF
NA	14	TRBJ2-1	TRBV20-1	SARDEEGGSYNEQF
NA	14	TRBJ1-1	TRBV28	ASITSPGTVNTEAF